These T cell receptor beta chains were read from a single sample in a study of CD4 and CD8 cells across lung adenocarcinoma regions. TCRdb analysed the PCR reads with MiXCR anew, one entry per CDR3 protein. The table has about 20,000 distinct CDR3 sequences, under 70% seen once. The sequencing sample was made of CD8+ T cells from the center of a lung tumor. These receptors were obtained from a female donor with lung adenocarcinoma. The CD4 and CD8 labels of this study may be unreliable. Each CDR3 is given with its conserved first and last residue. The order of the fields is J gene, V gene, clone size, D gene, CDR3 DNA, CDR3 protein. D genes are given only for firm matches. The size entry is marked missing in some rows and otherwise reads once, few, many or a size class.

>TRBJ2-4|TRBV27|NA|NA
TGTGCCAGCAGTTCGGGGGTGAGACACAAAAATACTCAGTACTTC
CASSSGVRHKNTQYF
>TRBJ2-3|TRBV6-1|NA|NA
TGTGCCAGCAAACCGGGACATCAACCCAATACGCAGTATTTT
CASKPGHQPNTQYF
>TRBJ2-1|TRBV27|few|NA
TGTGCCAGCAGTTGGGGAGCGGGTCCCACCTCCTACAATGAGCAGTTCTTC
CASSWGAGPTSYNEQFF
>TRBJ2-3|TRBV6-2/TRBV6-3|NA|TRBD1
TGTGCCAGCAGTTACTCGACAGGGCGGCATTCAGATACGCAGTATTTT
CASSYSTGRHSDTQYF
>TRBJ2-1|TRBV6-6|large|NA
TGTGCCAGCAGTTACTACCCCCCCCCAGGGGCGGTTGAGCAGTTCTTC
CASSYYPPPGAVEQFF
>TRBJ2-5|TRBV10-3|few|NA
TGTGCGGGCCGCGGGGGCCGGGACCTAGGGACCCAGTACTTC
CAGRGGRDLGTQYF
>TRBJ1-1|TRBV7-2|NA|NA
TGTGCCAGCAGTCCAGGGGTCACCACGACGGCTTTCTTT
CASSPGVTTTAFF
>TRBJ2-7|TRBV4-1|NA|NA
TGCGCCGGCCTCCAGGGTGTGAGCAGAGATACGCAGTACTTC
CAGLQGVSRDTQYF
>TRBJ1-4|TRBV6-5|NA|NA
TGTGCCAGCAGTTACAGTTCGACAGTAGATAATGAAAAACTGTTTTTT
CASSYSSTVDNEKLFF
>TRBJ2-4|TRBV10-2|NA|NA
TGCGTCTCGGGGCTGCATACCAAAGACACGCAGTACTTC
CVSGLHTKDTQYF
>TRBJ2-1|TRBV6-5|medium-sized|NA
TGTGCCAGCAGTTCAAGGTCGCCCAGCGCGGGCCCCTCCTACAATGAGCAGTTCTTC
CASSSRSPSAGPSYNEQFF
>TRBJ2-3|TRBV4-1|few|NA
TGCGCCAGCAGCCAAGTCGAGCGCCCAGATACGCAGTATTTT
CASSQVERPDTQYF
>TRBJ2-3|TRBV7-2|NA|NA
TGTGCCAGCAGCTTCGGGAGCACAGGAGGGCAGTTTTTT
CASSFGSTGGQFF
>TRBJ1-3|TRBV11-2|NA|NA
TGTGCCAGCAGCTTAGTCCCCGGGGCCGGCGGAAACACCATATATTTT
CASSLVPGAGGNTIYF